This T cell receptor beta chain appears in the sequencing data of a study of blood T cells in healthy people across ages. Through a sample-barcoded 5' primer and a J-beta primer mix, a second PCR was run for roughly 6 to 12 cycles. A single record per CDR3 protein comes from TCRdb applying MiXCR to the 5' RACE reads. Of 1.5 million to 2 million distinct CDR3 sequences listed, about 30% are singletons. CDR3 length equals 15 residues. The germline V gene encodes CDR1 SGHKS and CDR2 YYEKEE (reference sequence). A note on this clonotype: One end of the junction does not line up with germline, which may come from a read error.

The sequence was obtained from a woman under 40 in good health. The chain uses TRBV5-5 and TRBJ2-5; D gene ambiguous. The end of the DNA fits TRBJ2-7 better, so the J call may be wrong. Specimen: blood. CDR3 amino acids: CASSLEGTTSFEQYF. The CDR3 DNA follows: TGTGCCAGCAGCTTGGAGGGCACGACGTCCTTCGAGCAGTACTTC.